The 22 T cell receptor beta chains reported below all come from one sample, sequenced in a study of shared clonotypes between healthy human individuals. Assay used: immunoSEQ multiplex PCR; TCRdb lists only in-frame clones, some missing. Found here are 2 million to 3 million clones, more than 85% of them singletons; the top ten hold 0.36%. Sequences were obtained from naive CD4+ T cells from PBMCs. The sample's subset: CD45RA+ positively selected. These receptors were collected from a man aged 18 to 30 in good health. Some clones in this sample may be carry-over from other donors' samples.

The CDR3 here is CASSWAQTAGELFF. Written as DNA, the CDR3 is TGTGCCAGCAGTTGGGCACAAACGGCAGGGGAGCTGTTTTTT. The V and J genes are TRBV2 and TRBJ2-2; D remains unclear. Trimming pared 5 bases from V and 8 bases from J, leaving 15 bases between. The germline V gene encodes CDR1 SNHLY and CDR2 FYNNEI. This CDR3 region has 14 residues.

In regard to this clone: The sample carries other DNA sequences with the same CDR3. V usage is TRBV28 and J usage is TRBJ1-1; D is ambiguous. Trimming took 4 bases from V and 8 from J, leaving 5 bases between them. Per the germline V gene, CDR1 is MDHEN and CDR2 is SYDVKM. The CDR3 is made up of 10 amino acids. CDR3 amino acids: CASSSREAFF. In DNA form, the CDR3 reads TGTGCCAGCAGTTCCCGCGAAGCTTTCTTT.

The chain joins TRBV28 to TRBJ1-1, with D possibly being TRBD1 (5 bases). The germline V and J ends were trimmed by 2 bases and 11 bases, with 12 bases remaining between them. In germline, CDR1 is MDHEN, CDR2 SYDVKM. CDR3 size: 12 residues. The CDR3 loop reads CASSLGSRAAFF. Here the CDR3 DNA reads TGTGCCAGCAGTTTAGGGAGCAGGGCGGCTTTCTTT.

The J gene is TRBJ2-7, the V gene TRBV28; 8 bases map to TRBD1. Germline V CDR1 and CDR2: MDHEN, SYDVKM. The CDR3 covers 15 residues. Trimming took 5 bases from V and 5 from J; bases not matched to a gene: 11. CDR3 bases: TGTGCCAGCAGTGCCCCGAGACAGGGGTCCGACGAGCAGTACTTC. It yields the protein CASSAPRQGSDEQYF.

The J gene is TRBJ2-3, the V gene TRBV9, with a possible D match to TRBD2 (6 bases). Per the germline V gene, CDR1 is SGDLS and CDR2 is YYNGEE. The V end lost 1 base, the J end lost 1 base, and 13 bases lay between the germline ends. This CDR3 comprises 16 residues. The CDR3 reads CASSVLTAGRTDTQYF. In nucleotides, the CDR3 is TGTGCCAGCAGCGTATTAACCGCGGGGCGCACAGATACGCAGTATTTT.

The chain recombines TRBV28 with TRBJ2-3, with 10 positions matching TRBD2. The CDR3 sequence is 20 residues long. With V trimmed by 4 bases and J by 2 bases, 18 bases remained unmatched. CDR1 MDHEN and CDR2 SYDVKM come from the germline V gene. CDR3 DNA: TGTGCCAGCAGTTCCGTAGCGGGAGGCCTTGGGGGCCAAATCACAGATACGCAGTATTTT. It encodes CASSSVAGGLGGQITDTQYF.

This clone has just a few counts. The rearrangement links TRBV5-1 to TRBJ1-1; 7 nucleotides align to TRBD1. Germline V gene sequence: CDR1 SGHRS, CDR2 YFSETQ. This CDR3 is 14 amino acids long. The trim removed 2 bases at V and 4 bases at J, leaving 5 bases unmatched. As DNA, the CDR3 is TGCGCCAGCAGCTTCACAGGGGAGGGCACTGAAGCTTTCTTT. The encoded protein is CASSFTGEGTEAFF.

Only a few counts were recorded for this clone. Other DNA sequences from this sample encode an identical CDR3 as well. The chain carries TRBV5-1 and TRBJ1-1, with D perhaps matching TRBD1 (5 bases). There are 13 residues in the CDR3. Trimming took off 4 bases at V and 0 bases at J, with 7 bases between the two ends. Germline CDR1 is SGHRS and CDR2 is YFSETQ. The CDR3 spells CASSRGMNTEAFF. The CDR3, as DNA: TGCGCCAGCAGCAGGGGCATGAACACTGAAGCTTTCTTT.

The V and J genes are TRBV7-2 and TRBJ2-1; 12 bases align to TRBD2. Per the germline V gene, CDR1 is SGHTA and CDR2 is FQGNSA. The CDR3 sequence is 13 residues long. Trimming at V came to 2 bases and at J to 13 bases, leaving 3 bases not matched to a gene. CDR3 nucleotides: TGTGCCAGCAGCTTAAGGACTAGCGGGGCACAGTTCTTC. As protein: CASSLRTSGAQFF.

The chain links TRBV30 to TRBJ1-2; the match to TRBD1 covers 8 bases. The ends lost 3 bases at V and 7 bases at J; junction bases unmatched: 10. The germline V gene encodes CDR1 GTSNPN and CDR2 SVGIG (reference sequence). The CDR3 is made up of 14 amino acids. As DNA, the CDR3 is TGTGCCTGGAGGGAGACAGGGGACGGGGGTGGCTACACCTTC. Its protein product is CAWRETGDGGGYTF.

About this clone itself: Relative to the germline gene, one junction end is altered; a read error may explain this. The CDR3 DNA reads as TGTGCCAGCAGCCTAGCGGGAAGAGGGGATGAGCAGTTCTTC. Its protein product is CASSLAGRGDEQFF. The rearrangement joins TRBV7-2 to TRBJ2-1; 9 nucleotides match TRBD2. Germline lookup yields CDR1 SGHTA and CDR2 FQGNSA. This CDR3 region has 14 residues.

The chain combines TRBV28 with TRBJ2-3; D unresolved. Trimming took 3 bases from V and 1 from J, leaving 20 bases between them. This CDR3 has 18 amino acids. CDR1 MDHEN and CDR2 SYDVKM come from the germline V gene. CDR3 DNA: TGTGCCAGCAGTTTGGGCGCGGCGCCCAGGTGGGGCACAGATACGCAGTATTTT. Translating it yields CASSLGAAPRWGTDTQYF. Together with reference TRBV28 and TRBJ2-3, the CDR3 gives the full variable domain: DVKVTQSSRYLVKRTGEKVFLECVQDMDHENMFWYRQDPGLGLRLIYFSYDVKMKEKGDIPEGYSVSREKKERFSLILESASTNQTSMYLCASSLGAAPRWGTDTQYFGPGTRLTVL.

The gene calls are TRBV10-3 and TRBJ2-5; TRBD1 matches at 7 bases. This CDR3 region has 15 residues. Trimming removed 0 bases from V and 5 bases from J; junction bases left unmatched: 6. CDR1 is ENHRY and CDR2 is SYGVKD in the germline V gene. CDR3 sequence (DNA): TGTGCCATCAGTGAGTCTACAGGGGCGAGGGAGACCCAGTACTTC. This encodes CAISESTGARETQYF.

V gene TRBV11-2 combines with J gene TRBJ1-2; 8 bases fit TRBD1. Per the germline V gene, CDR1 is SGHAT and CDR2 is FQNNGV. This CDR3 region has 15 residues. J was trimmed by 8 bases and V by 4 bases; bases with no gene match: 12. The CDR3 DNA follows: TGTGCCAGCAGCTCTCCCCGGACAGGGTGGAGCGGCTACACCTTC. It codes for CASSSPRTGWSGYTF.

This clone is a singleton in its sample. The chain is built from TRBV28 and TRBJ2-5; no definite D call. The CDR3 covers 11 residues. Between the trimmed V and J ends, which lost 2 bases and 7 bases, there was a span of 5 bases. Looked up from germline, CDR1 is MDHEN and CDR2 is SYDVKM. CDR3: CASSLGVTQYF. The CDR3 DNA sequence: TGTGCCAGCAGTTTAGGCGTGACCCAGTACTTC.

The CDR3 DNA is TGTGCCAGCAGCTTAGCCCCCCCGAGGTGGAGCGGGCCTCAAGAGACCCAGTACTTC. Amino acid sequence: CASSLAPPRWSGPQETQYF. The chain joins TRBV7-2 to TRBJ2-5, with a weak D call TRBD2 (6 bases). Germline assignment: CDR1 SGHTA and CDR2 FQGNSA. Trimming cost V 0 bases and J 2 bases, with 22 bases left between them. This CDR3 spans 19 amino acids.

This CDR3 is CASSLSQGNYGYTF. In nucleotides, the CDR3 is TGTGCCAGCTCACTCTCACAGGGCAACTATGGCTACACCTTC. This chain links TRBV18 with TRBJ1-2, with D perhaps matching TRBD1 (6 bases). Trimming removed 4 bases from V and 2 bases from J, with 11 bases in between. This CDR3 is built from 14 residues. CDR1 is KGHSH, CDR2 LQKENI, per germline.

The V gene is TRBV28, the J gene TRBJ2-4; D is possibly TRBD1 or TRBD2 (5 bases each). Germline assignment: CDR1 MDHEN and CDR2 SYDVKM. The CDR3 sequence is 15 residues long. V was trimmed by 2 bases and J by 8 bases, leaving 16 bases between them. DNA for the CDR3: TGTGCCAGCAGTTTAACCGGGACGACTTCTGACATTCAGTACTTC. Residues: CASSLTGTTSDIQYF.

Worth noting for this clone: In the same sample, other DNA sequences code for this CDR3. The chain combines TRBV18 with TRBJ1-2; 9 positions match TRBD1. The V and J ends lost 5 bases and 2 bases, in that order; junction bases with no gene match: 3. The CDR3 is made up of 14 amino acids. Germline CDR1 and CDR2: KGHSH and LQKENI. The CDR3 DNA reads TGTGCCAGCTCATCGGGACAGGGAAACTATGGCTACACCTTC. It is translated as CASSSGQGNYGYTF. Together with reference TRBV18 and TRBJ1-2, the CDR3 gives the full variable domain: NAGVMQNPRHLVRRRGQEARLRCSPMKGHSHVYWYRQLPEEGLKFMVYLQKENIIDESGMPKERFSAEFPKEGPSILRIQQVVRGDSAAYFCASSSGQGNYGYTFGSGTRLTVV.

The rearrangement uses TRBV5-4 and TRBJ1-2; no definite D call. Germline CDR1 and CDR2: SGHNT and YYREEE (reference sequence). V lost 0 bases and J 7 bases, leaving 22 bases between the germline ends. CDR3 size: 17 residues. The DNA of the CDR3 is TGTGCCAGCAGCTTGGCCAATTCGCGGCAGTTGAGCGGTGGCTACACCTTC. This sequence encodes CASSLANSRQLSGGYTF.

V is TRBV5-8 and J is TRBJ1-4; 12 bases map to TRBD1. The germline gives CDR1 SGHTS, CDR2 YDEGEE. The trim removed 7 bases at V and 8 bases at J, leaving 15 bases unmatched. The CDR3 sequence is 17 residues long. CDR3 in amino acids: CASPPGTGGDLREKLFF. Here the CDR3 DNA reads TGTGCCAGCCCACCTGGGACAGGGGGCGACCTTAGAGAAAAACTGTTTTTT. Using reference TRBV5-8 and TRBJ1-4 for the parts outside the CDR3, the full variable domain is EAGVTQSPTHLIKTRGQQATLRCSPISGHTSVYWYQQALGLGLQFLLWYDEGEERNRGNFPPRFSGRQFPNYSSELNVNALELEDSALYLCASPPGTGGDLREKLFFGSGTQLSVL.

This sequence joins TRBV5-1 and TRBJ2-1, with D unclear. Germline V lookup: CDR1 SGHRS, CDR2 YFSETQ. The CDR3 runs to 12 residues. V was clipped by 1 base and J by 7 bases, with 6 bases between them. For the CDR3, the DNA is TGCGCCAGCAGCTTGTCCTTTAATGAGCAGTTCTTC. Translated, it gives CASSLSFNEQFF.